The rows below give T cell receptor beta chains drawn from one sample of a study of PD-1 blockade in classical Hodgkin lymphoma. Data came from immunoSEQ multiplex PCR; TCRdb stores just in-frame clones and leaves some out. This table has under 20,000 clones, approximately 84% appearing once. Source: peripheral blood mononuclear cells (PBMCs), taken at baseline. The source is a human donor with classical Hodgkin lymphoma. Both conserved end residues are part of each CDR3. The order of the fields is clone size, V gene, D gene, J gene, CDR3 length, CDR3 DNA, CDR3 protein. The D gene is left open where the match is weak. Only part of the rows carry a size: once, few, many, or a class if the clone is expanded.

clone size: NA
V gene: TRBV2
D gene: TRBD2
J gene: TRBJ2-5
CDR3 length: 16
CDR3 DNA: TGTGCCAGCAGTTACCCCGGGACTAGCGGTAAAGAGACCCAGTACTTC
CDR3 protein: CASSYPGTSGKETQYF

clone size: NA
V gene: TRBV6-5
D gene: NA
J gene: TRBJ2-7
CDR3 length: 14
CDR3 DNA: TGTGCCAGCAGTTACGGGGACGGCGCCTACGAGCAGTACTTC
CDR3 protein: CASSYGDGAYEQYF

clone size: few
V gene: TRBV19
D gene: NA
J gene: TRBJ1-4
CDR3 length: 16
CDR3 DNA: TGTGCCAGTAAACCGGCCCGAAGCCAGGTGGGCGAAAAACTGTTTTTT
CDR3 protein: CASKPARSQVGEKLFF

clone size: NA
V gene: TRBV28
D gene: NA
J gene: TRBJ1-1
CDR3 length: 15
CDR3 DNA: TGTGCCAGCAGTTATAACACAGATAAGAACACTGAAGCTTTCTTT
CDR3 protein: CASSYNTDKNTEAFF

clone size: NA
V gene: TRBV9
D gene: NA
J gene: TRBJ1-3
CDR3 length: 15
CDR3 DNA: TGTGCCAGCAGTACCGATTGGGGGTCTGGAAACACCATATATTTT
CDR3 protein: CASSTDWGSGNTIYF

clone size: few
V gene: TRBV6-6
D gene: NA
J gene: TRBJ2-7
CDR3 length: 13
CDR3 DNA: TGTGCCAGCAGTTACCCGGGACCCTACGAGCAGTACTTC
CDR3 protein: CASSYPGPYEQYF

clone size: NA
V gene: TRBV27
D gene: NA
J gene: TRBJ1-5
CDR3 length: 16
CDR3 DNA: TGTGCCAGCAGTTTATCGGGGGGCGAGATCACTCAGCCCCAGCATTTT
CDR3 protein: CASSLSGGEITQPQHF

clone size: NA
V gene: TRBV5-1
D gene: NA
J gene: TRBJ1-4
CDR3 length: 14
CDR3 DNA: TGCGCCAGCAGCGGTATTTCAACTAATGAAAAACTGTTTTTT
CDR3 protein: CASSGISTNEKLFF

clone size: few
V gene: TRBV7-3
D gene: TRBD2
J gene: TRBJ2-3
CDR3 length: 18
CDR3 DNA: TGTGCCAGCAGCTCCTTGGGACTAGCGGGGGGTTACACAGATACGCAGTATTTT
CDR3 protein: CASSSLGLAGGYTDTQYF

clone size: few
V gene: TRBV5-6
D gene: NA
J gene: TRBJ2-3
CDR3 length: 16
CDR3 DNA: TGTGCCAGCAGCTTCCAGGCGGGGGCACGAGTAGATACGCAGTATTTT
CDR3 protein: CASSFQAGARVDTQYF

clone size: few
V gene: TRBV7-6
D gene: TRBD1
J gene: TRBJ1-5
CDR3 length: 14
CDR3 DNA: TGTGCCAGCTGGGACAGGGCGGGCAATCAGCCCCAGCATTTT
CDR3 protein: CASWDRAGNQPQHF

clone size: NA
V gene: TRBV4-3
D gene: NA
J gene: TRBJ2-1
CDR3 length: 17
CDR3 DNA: TGCGCCAGCAGCCAGCCTCGGAGGGACCTCAGCTACAATGAGCAGTTCTTC
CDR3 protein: CASSQPRRDLSYNEQFF

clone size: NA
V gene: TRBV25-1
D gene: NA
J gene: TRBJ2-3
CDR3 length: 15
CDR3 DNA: TGTGCCAGCAGTGAGTTTTTGGACCACACAGATACGCAGTATTTT
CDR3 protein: CASSEFLDHTDTQYF

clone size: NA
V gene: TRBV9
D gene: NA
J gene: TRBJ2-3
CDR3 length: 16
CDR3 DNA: TGTGCCAGCAGCTCCGGCGGGGAGACTTTTTGGGATACGCAGTATTTT
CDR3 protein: CASSSGGETFWDTQYF

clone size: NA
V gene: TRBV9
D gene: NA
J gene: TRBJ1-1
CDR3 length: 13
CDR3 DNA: TGTGCCAGCAGCGCCTATAAGAACACTGAAGCTTTCTTT
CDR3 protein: CASSAYKNTEAFF

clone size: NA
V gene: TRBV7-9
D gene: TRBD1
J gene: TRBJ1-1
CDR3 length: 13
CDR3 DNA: TGTGCCAGCAGAGCTACAGGGGAAGAGTGGGCTTTCTTT
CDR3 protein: CASRATGEEWAFF

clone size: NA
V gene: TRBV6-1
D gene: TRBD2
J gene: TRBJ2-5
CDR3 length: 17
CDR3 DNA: TGTGCCAGCAGTGTCCTCGTCCCGGGGGGGCCTCCGGAGACCCAGTACTTC
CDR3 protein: CASSVLVPGGPPETQYF

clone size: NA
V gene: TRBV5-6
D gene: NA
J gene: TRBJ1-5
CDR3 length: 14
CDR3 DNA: TGTGCCAGCAGCTTGCTAATGAGCAATCAGCCCCAGCATTTT
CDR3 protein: CASSLLMSNQPQHF

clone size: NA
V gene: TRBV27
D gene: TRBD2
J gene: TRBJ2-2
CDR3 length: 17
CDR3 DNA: TGTGCCAGCAGTTCCCTCCGAGCGGGGGGGCCTGGCGGGGAGCTGTTTTTT
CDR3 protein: CASSSLRAGGPGGELFF

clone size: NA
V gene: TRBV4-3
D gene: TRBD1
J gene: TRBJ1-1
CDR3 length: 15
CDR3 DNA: TGCGCCAGCACCCCCCCGGGACAGGGGTACACTGAAGCTTTCTTT
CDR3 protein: CASTPPGQGYTEAFF

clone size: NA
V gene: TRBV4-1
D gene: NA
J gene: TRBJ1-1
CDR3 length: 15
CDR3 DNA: TGCGCCAGCAGCCAATGGGGGCCCATGAACACTGAAGCTTTCTTT
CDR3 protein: CASSQWGPMNTEAFF

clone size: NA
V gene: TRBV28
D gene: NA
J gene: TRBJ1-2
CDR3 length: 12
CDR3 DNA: TGTGCCAGCAGGGTCGCTAACTATGGCTACACCTTC
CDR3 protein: CASRVANYGYTF

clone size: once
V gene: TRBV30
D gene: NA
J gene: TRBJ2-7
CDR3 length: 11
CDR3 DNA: TGTGCCTGCTATACAGGGCCCGAGCAGTACTTC
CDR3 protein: CACYTGPEQYF

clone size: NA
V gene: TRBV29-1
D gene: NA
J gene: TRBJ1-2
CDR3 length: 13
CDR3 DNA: TGCAGCGTTGAGAACGTGACAGACTATGGCTACACCTTC
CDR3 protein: CSVENVTDYGYTF

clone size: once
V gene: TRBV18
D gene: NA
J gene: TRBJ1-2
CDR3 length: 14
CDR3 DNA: TGTGCCAGCTCAGGTCAGCTAAGCGGGGCTGGCTACACCTTC
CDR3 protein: CASSGQLSGAGYTF

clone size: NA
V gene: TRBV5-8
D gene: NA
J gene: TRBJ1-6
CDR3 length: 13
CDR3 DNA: TGTGCCAGCACCGTGACTGAGAATTCACCCCTCCACTTT
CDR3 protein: CASTVTENSPLHF

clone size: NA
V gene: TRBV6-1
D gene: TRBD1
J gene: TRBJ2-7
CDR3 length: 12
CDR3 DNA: TGTGCCAGCGACAGGGGCTCCTACGAGCAGTACTTC
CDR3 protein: CASDRGSYEQYF

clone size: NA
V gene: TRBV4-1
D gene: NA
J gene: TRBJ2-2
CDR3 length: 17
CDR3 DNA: TGCGCCAGCAGCCAAGCGTCCACAGGGAGGAGGAACCCGGAGCTGTTTTTT
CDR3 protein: CASSQASTGRRNPELFF

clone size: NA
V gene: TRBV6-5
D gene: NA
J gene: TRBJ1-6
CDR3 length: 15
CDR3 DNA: TGTGCCAGCAGTTACGATAGCTCCTATAATTCACCCCTCCACTTT
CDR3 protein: CASSYDSSYNSPLHF

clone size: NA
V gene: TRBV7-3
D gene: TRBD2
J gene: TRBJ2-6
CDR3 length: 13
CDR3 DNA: TGTGCCAGCAGCTTAGGGACTAGCGGGGGAATGACTTTC
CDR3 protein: CASSLGTSGGMTF

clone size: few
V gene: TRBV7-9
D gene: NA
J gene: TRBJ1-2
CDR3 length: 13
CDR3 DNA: TGTGCCAGCAGCAACGGACCTAACTATGGCTACACCTTC
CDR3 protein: CASSNGPNYGYTF

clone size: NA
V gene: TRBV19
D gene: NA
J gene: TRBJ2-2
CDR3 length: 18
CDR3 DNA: TGTGCCAGTAGTAGGGTGGATAACAGGGTAGGGGGAACCGGGGAGCTGTTTTTT
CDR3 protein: CASSRVDNRVGGTGELFF